The clone carrying this TCR beta chain was detected only once. The antigen is undetermined. This entry belongs to a study of T cell responses to AZD1222 COVID-19 vaccine. Study results and caveats: Across the whole spike, CD4 TCRs peaked at regions 160-218 and 743-854. Only five to seven AZD1222 recipients were seropositive at baseline. Mostly white British, mostly female donors; authors suggested clonal diversity may be underestimated.

Measured with immunoSEQ multiplex PCR; TCRdb has only the in-frame clones, and not every one. This sample has approximately 110,000 clones, with approximately 89% found just once. Germline V gene sequence: CDR1 SGHTS, CDR2 YDEGEE. The ends were cut back, 1 base at V and 4 bases at J, with 9 bases in the middle. The CDR3 sequence is 14 residues long. This clonotype originated in an adult in good health. The chain joins TRBV5-8 to TRBJ1-5, with a possible D match to TRBD1 (5 bases). The specimen comprised peripheral blood, sampled on day 0 of AZD1222 vaccination. For the CDR3, the DNA is TGTGCCAGCAGCTTGTGGGGCCTAAATCAGCCCCAGCATTTT. Translating gives CASSLWGLNQPQHF. Full variable domain (missing parts from reference TRBV5-8 and TRBJ1-5): EAGVTQSPTHLIKTRGQQATLRCSPISGHTSVYWYQQALGLGLQFLLWYDEGEERNRGNFPPRFSGRQFPNYSSELNVNALELEDSALYLCASSLWGLNQPQHFGDGTRLSIL.